This T cell receptor beta chain was recovered during a study of blood T cells in healthy people across ages. Regarding the study as a whole: Naive and antigen-experienced cells were not separated, limiting conclusive comparison.

Comments on this clonotype: The antigen remains undetermined.

Combining a sample-barcoded 5' primer with a J-beta primer mix, a second PCR ran for roughly 6 to 12 cycles. TCRdb analysed the 5' RACE reads with MiXCR anew, one entry per CDR3 protein. Of fewer than 750,000 distinct CDR3 sequences in the sample, 45% to 60% were seen once. The CDR3 is made up of 13 amino acids. Per germline, CDR1 DFQATT and CDR2 SNEGSKA (reference sequence). The V end lost 1 base, the J end lost 4 bases, and 10 bases lay between the germline ends. Each sample had at least 6.5 million PBMCs isolated. The rearrangement uses TRBV20-1 and TRBJ2-5; D ambiguous. The clonotype comes from a woman of 80 years or more in good health. Sequenced sample: blood. CDR3 in amino acids: CSARGSSAETQYF. The CDR3 region has the DNA TGCAGTGCTAGAGGCTCTAGTGCAGAGACCCAGTACTTC.